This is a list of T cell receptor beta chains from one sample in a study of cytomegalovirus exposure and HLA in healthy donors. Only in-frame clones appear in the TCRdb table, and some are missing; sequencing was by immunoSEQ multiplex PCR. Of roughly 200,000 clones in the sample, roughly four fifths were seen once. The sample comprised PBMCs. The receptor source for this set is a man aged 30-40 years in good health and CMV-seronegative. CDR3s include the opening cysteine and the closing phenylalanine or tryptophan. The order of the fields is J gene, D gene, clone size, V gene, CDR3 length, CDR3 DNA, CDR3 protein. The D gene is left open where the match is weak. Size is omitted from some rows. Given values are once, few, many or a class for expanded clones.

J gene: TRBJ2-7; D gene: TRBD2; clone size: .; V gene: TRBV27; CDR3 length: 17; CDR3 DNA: TGTGCCAGCAGTTTATCAGGACTAGCGGGAGGTTCCTACGAGCAGTACTTC; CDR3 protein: CASSLSGLAGGSYEQYF
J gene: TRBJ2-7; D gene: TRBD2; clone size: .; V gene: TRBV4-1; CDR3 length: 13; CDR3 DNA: TGCGCCAGCAGCCAAGTGACTAGCGGCGAGCAGTACTTC; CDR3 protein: CASSQVTSGEQYF
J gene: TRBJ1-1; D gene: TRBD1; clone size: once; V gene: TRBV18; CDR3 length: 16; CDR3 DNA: TGTGCCAGCTCACCAATGGCAGGGGGCGCGAACACTGAAGCTTTCTTT; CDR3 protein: CASSPMAGGANTEAFF
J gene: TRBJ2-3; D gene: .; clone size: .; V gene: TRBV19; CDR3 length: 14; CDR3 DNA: TGTGCCAGTAGTATAGGACAGACCACAGATACGCAGTATTTT; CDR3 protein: CASSIGQTTDTQYF
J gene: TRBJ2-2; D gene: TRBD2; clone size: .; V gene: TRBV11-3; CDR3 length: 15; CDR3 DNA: TGTGCCAGCAGCTTTGCGGGACTAGAAAACGGGGAGCTGTTTTTT; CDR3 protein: CASSFAGLENGELFF
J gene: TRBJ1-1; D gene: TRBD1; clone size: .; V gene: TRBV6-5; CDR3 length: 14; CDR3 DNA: TGTGCCAGCAGCCGGGGACAGGGGGGCACTGAAGCTTTCTTT; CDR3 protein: CASSRGQGGTEAFF
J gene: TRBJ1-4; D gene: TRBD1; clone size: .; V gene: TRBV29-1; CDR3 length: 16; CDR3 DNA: TGCAGCGTTGTACAACAGGGGAGTTACACTAATGAAAAACTGTTTTTT; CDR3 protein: CSVVQQGSYTNEKLFF
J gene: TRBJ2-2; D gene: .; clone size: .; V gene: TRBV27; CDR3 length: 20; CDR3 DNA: TGTGCCAGCAGTTTTGACTCTGGATGGTATGGCAGGGGAGACACCGGGGAGCTGCTTTTT; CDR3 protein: CASSFDSGWYGRGDTGELLF
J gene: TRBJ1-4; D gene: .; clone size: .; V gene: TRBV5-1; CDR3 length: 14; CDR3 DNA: TGCGCCAGCAGCAGGCGACAGCAGAATGAAAAACTGTTTTTT; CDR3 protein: CASSRRQQNEKLFF
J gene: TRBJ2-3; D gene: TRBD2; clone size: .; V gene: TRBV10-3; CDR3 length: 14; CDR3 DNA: TGTGCCACCCTAGCGGGAGGGCCAAAAGATACGCAGTATTTT; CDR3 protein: CATLAGGPKDTQYF
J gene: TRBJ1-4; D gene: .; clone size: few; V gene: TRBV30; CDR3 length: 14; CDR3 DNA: TGTGCCTGGACAAGAGGCCCAACTAATGAAAAACTGTTTTTT; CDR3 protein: CAWTRGPTNEKLFF
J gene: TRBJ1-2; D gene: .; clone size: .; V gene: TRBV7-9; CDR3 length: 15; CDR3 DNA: TGTGCCAGCAGTTTCACAGGGATGGGTCACTATGGCTACACCTTC; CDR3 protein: CASSFTGMGHYGYTF
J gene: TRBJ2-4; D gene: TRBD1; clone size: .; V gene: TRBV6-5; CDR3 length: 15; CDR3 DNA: TGTGCCAGCAGTACGCAGGGGGCCGGCAAAAACATTCAGTACTTC; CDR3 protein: CASSTQGAGKNIQYF
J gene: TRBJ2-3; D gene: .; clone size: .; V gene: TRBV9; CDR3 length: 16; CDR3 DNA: TGTGCCAGCAGCGTAGGGCATGGAGGGAGCACAGATACGCAGTATTTT; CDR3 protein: CASSVGHGGSTDTQYF
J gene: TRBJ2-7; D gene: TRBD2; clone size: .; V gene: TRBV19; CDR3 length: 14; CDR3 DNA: TGTGCCAGTAGTATGGAAGCGGGGGCCTACGAGCAGTACTTC; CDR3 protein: CASSMEAGAYEQYF
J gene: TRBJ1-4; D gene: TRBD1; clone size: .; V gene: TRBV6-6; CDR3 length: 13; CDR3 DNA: TGTGCCAGTCGACAGGGAACTAATGAAAAACTGTTTTTT; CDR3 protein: CASRQGTNEKLFF
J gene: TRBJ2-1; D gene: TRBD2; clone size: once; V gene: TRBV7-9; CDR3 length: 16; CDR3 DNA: TGTGCCAGCAGCTTAGCGTTGGGCGGGAGGGCAAATGAGCAGTTCTTC; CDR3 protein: CASSLALGGRANEQFF
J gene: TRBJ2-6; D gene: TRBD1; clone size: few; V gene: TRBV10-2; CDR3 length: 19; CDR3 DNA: TGCGCCAGCAGTGAGTCGGCCGGGACAGGGGGCTCTGGGGCCAACGTCCTGACTTTC; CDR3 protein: CASSESAGTGGSGANVLTF
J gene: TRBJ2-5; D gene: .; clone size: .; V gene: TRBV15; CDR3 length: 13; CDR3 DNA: TGTGCCACCAGCAGCTACAGGGAGGAGACCCAGTACTTC; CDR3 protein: CATSSYREETQYF
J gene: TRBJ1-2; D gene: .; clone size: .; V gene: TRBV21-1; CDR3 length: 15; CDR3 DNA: TGTGCCAGCAGCAAAGGGCGGACACAAAATTATGGCTACACCTTC; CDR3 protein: CASSKGRTQNYGYTF